These 15 T cell receptor beta chains were sequenced from one sample in a study of blood T cell repertoires in COVID-19. Clones were sequenced by immunoSEQ multiplex PCR, and TCRdb holds only the in-frame ones, with some missing. This sample has 300,000 or so clones, with roughly nine tenths found just once. Source material: peripheral blood. The source of these receptors is a young man who had recovered from COVID-19.

The rearrangement joins TRBV4-2 to TRBJ2-2, with 9 positions matching TRBD1. With V trimmed by 1 base and J by 6 bases, 15 bases remained unmatched. CDR3 size: 19 residues. Per the germline V gene, CDR1 is LGHNA and CDR2 is YNFKEQ. CDR3 DNA sequence: TGTGCCAGCAGCCAAGGGACAGGGGCGTTATGGGCTATGGCCGGGGAGCTGTTTTTT. Amino acids: CASSQGTGALWAMAGELFF.

The chain is built from TRBV11-1 and TRBJ1-3; D is perhaps TRBD1 (5 bases). V lost 2 bases and J lost 0, with 8 bases in between. The CDR3 has 15 amino acids. Germline assignment: CDR1 SGHAT and CDR2 FQDESV (reference sequence). CDR3 amino acids: CASSLTGFSGNTIYF. DNA for the CDR3: TGTGCCAGCAGCTTAACAGGATTCTCTGGAAACACCATATATTTT.

This clone was seen only once. The V call is TRBV6-5, the J call TRBJ1-5; TRBD1 is a possible D gene (5 bases). The CDR3 is made up of 14 amino acids. V lost 3 bases and J 9 bases, leaving 15 bases between the germline ends. Looked up from germline, CDR1 is MNHEY and CDR2 is SVGAGI. The CDR3 region has the DNA TGTGCCAGCAGTTATGGGCAGGGTATTCCGCCCCAGCATTTT. Translated: CASSYGQGIPPQHF.

The chain carries TRBV27 and TRBJ2-1; TRBD1 aligns across 9 bases. The ends lost 6 bases at V and 9 bases at J; junction bases unmatched: 9. This CDR3 has 14 amino acids. CDR1 and CDR2 (germline): MNHEY, SMNVEV (reference sequence). The CDR3 DNA reads as TGTGCCAGCAGCTTGGGACAGGGTTTCGGTGAGCAGTTCTTC. It yields the protein CASSLGQGFGEQFF.

The chain employs TRBV27 and TRBJ1-6; D is uncertain. The germline V gene encodes CDR1 MNHEY and CDR2 SMNVEV (reference sequence). This CDR3 contains 16 residues. V was trimmed by 4 bases and J by 9 bases, leaving 19 bases between them. Here the CDR3 reads CASSSATQTPGSPLHF. The DNA for the CDR3 is TGTGCCAGCAGTTCCGCGACCCAGACCCCGGGTTCACCCCTCCACTTT.

The chain has TRBV14 and TRBJ1-2, with 8 bases matching TRBD1. CDR3 size: 15 residues. The V segment lost 0 bases and the J segment 4 bases; nucleotides outside the gene matches: 4. Germline-derived CDR1 and CDR2 are SGHDN and FVKESK. The DNA for the CDR3 is TGTGCCAGCAGCCAAGATTGGACAGGGATCTATGGCTACACCTTC. Its translation is CASSQDWTGIYGYTF.

V and J are TRBV2 and TRBJ1-2, with a possible D match to TRBD1 (6 bases). Germline V gene lookup returns CDR1 SNHLY and CDR2 FYNNEI. This CDR3 region has 13 residues. V was cut by 6 bases and J by 6 bases, with 14 bases left in between. The CDR3 loop is CASRGGGENGYTF. The CDR3 DNA reads as TGTGCCAGCAGGGGAGGGGGGGAAAATGGCTACACCTTC. Based on the CDR3 plus reference TRBV2 and TRBJ1-2, the full variable domain is EPEVTQTPSHQVTQMGQEVILRCVPISNHLYFYWYRQILGQKVEFLVSFYNNEISEKSEIFDDQFSVERPDGSNFTLKIRSTKLEDSAMYFCASRGGGENGYTFGSGTRLTVV.

J is TRBJ2-5 and V is TRBV19; 11 positions agree with TRBD1. After removal of 5 bases from V and 4 bases from J, the junction contained 3 bases not matched to a gene. Per germline, CDR1 LNHDA and CDR2 SQIVND (reference sequence). This CDR3 has 14 residues. The CDR3 sequence: CASSAGQGAETQYF. The CDR3 nucleotides read TGTGCCAGTAGTGCCGGACAGGGGGCAGAGACCCAGTACTTC.

The rearrangement links TRBV18 to TRBJ2-7; the D gene is possibly TRBD2 (7 bases). Trimming stripped 6 bases from V and 1 base from J, with 16 bases between. The CDR3 is made up of 15 amino acids. CDR1 and CDR2 (germline): KGHSH, LQKENI. The CDR3 protein is CASSGGAPTSYEQYF. The CDR3 DNA follows: TGTGCCAGCTCGGGGGGGGCACCCACTTCCTACGAGCAGTACTTC.

This chain joins TRBV28 and TRBJ2-7, with 7 bases matching TRBD2. V lost 2 bases and J lost 1; bases outside the gene matches: 5. The CDR3 is 15 residues long. In germline, CDR1 is MDHEN, CDR2 SYDVKM. The CDR3 region has the DNA TGTGCCAGCAGTTTAACTAGCGTGCTTTCCTACGAGCAGTACTTC. Translating gives CASSLTSVLSYEQYF.

This chain joins TRBV27 and TRBJ1-1; D possibly corresponds to TRBD1 (6 bases). This CDR3 is built from 14 residues. Germline V gene sequence: CDR1 MNHEY, CDR2 SMNVEV (reference sequence). Trimming removed 4 bases at V and 1 base at J, with 10 bases between. CDR3 protein: CASSSLQGNTEAFF. CDR3 DNA: TGTGCCAGCAGTTCCTTACAGGGGAACACTGAAGCTTTCTTT.

The V and J genes are TRBV5-4 and TRBJ2-3; 10 nucleotides line up with TRBD1. CDR1 and CDR2 from the germline V gene are SGHNT and YYREEE (reference sequence). The CDR3 contains 15 residues. V dropped 4 bases and J dropped 6; count of bases not matched to a gene: 8. The CDR3 protein is CASSILTGGVDTQYF. In DNA, the CDR3 is TGTGCCAGCAGCATCCTGACAGGGGGCGTCGATACGCAGTATTTT.

The rearrangement uses TRBV19 and TRBJ1-2; D may be TRBD1 (5 bases). CDR1 and CDR2 (germline): LNHDA, SQIVND (reference sequence). V was clipped by 3 bases and J by 3 bases, with 8 bases between them. This CDR3 comprises 13 residues. The CDR3 region is CASSIPGYYGYTF. In DNA form, the CDR3 reads TGTGCCAGTAGTATCCCAGGGTACTATGGCTACACCTTC.

This chain connects TRBV5-4 to TRBJ1-1; 7 positions agree with TRBD1. The J segment lost 0 bases and the V segment lost 5 bases, leaving 4 bases of the junction unmatched. This CDR3 is built from 14 residues. Germline V lookup: CDR1 SGHNT, CDR2 YYREEE (reference sequence). CDR3 in DNA: TGTGCCAGCAGTTATACAGGGGTGAACACTGAAGCTTTCTTT. It yields the protein CASSYTGVNTEAFF.

This clone was seen a single time. The rearrangement uses TRBV19 and TRBJ1-4, with 9 bases fitting TRBD1. The CDR3 runs 13 residues. From germline, CDR1 is LNHDA and CDR2 SQIVND (reference sequence). The V gene end was trimmed by 6 bases and the J gene end by 5 bases; junction bases not matched to a gene: 1. The CDR3 region is CASRGQGNEKLFF. CDR3 nucleotides: TGTGCCAGTAGGGGACAGGGCAATGAAAAACTGTTTTTT.